The clone carrying this T cell receptor (beta chain) was counted between two and nine times. Its cognate antigen is unknown. Constant-segment primers served in 5'RACE that generated TCR alpha and TCR beta cDNA libraries bearing sample barcodes and UMIs. One entry per CDR3 protein, called by TCRdb with MiXCR from the 5' RACE reads. The sample lists roughly 400,000 distinct CDR3 sequences; roughly 18% were seen once. The data originate from a study of T-cell memory formation after mild COVID-19. There are 11 residues in the CDR3. V dropped 8 bases and J dropped 6 bases, with 9 bases sitting between them. General study points: Mostly located in CM and EM were contracting CD4+ clones, with contracting CD8+ clones located in EMRA. Several responding clones turned up in pre-infection memory, indicating that cross-reactive memory may have taken part. Whereas later expanders leaned CD4+, clones contracting day 15 to 85 showed a balanced CD4/CD8 makeup.

The chain has TRBV12-3 or TRBV12-4 and TRBJ2-3; D is possibly TRBD2 (6 bases). The receptor was isolated from a man younger than 35 who had mild COVID-19 (a few samples of this study predate the infection). Cell type and time point are not known. The material sequenced was PBMCs or a T cell subset sorted from them (not recorded which). The CDR3 sequence: CASHRGDTQYF. CDR3 DNA sequence: TGTGCCAGCCACCGGGGGGATACGCAGTATTTT.